The 28 T cell receptor beta chains in this list originate from one sample, sequenced in a study of molecular identifiers for immune sequencing clone quantification (dated by TCRdb to between 2017 and 2018). Libraries were made using PCR. These reads were obtained on a NextSeq 500. TCRdb ran its own pipeline on the public reads, namely fastp trimming at Q25 and MiXCR clone calling, and kept in-frame beta chains. Rows with one shared CDR3 protein collapse into an entry with the most common genes and DNA. The sample profile shows about 630,000 distinct CDR3 sequences; 25% of them were found once. About 0.84% of the sample is held by the ten biggest clonotypes. Sequenced: naive CD8+ T cells from blood, with Jurkat cell RNA spiked in. The sample's cell subset or site, from its label and the paper: FACS-sorted CD8+CD4-CCR7+CD45RA+ naive T cells. These receptors all come from a human donor in good health. Some libraries in this study had Jurkat cell RNA spiked in.

On this clonotype: A much larger clone differs from this one at a single base, so this may be a read error. V gene TRBV20-1 combines with J gene TRBJ1-1; TRBD1 aligns across 9 bases. Germline CDR1 reads DFQATT; CDR2 reads SNEGSKA (reference sequence). The CDR3 loop spans 13 amino acids. Trimming cost V 5 bases and J 4 bases; bases outside gene matches: 5. Here the CDR3 reads CSAGDRDPTEAFF. The CDR3 DNA is TGCAGTGCTGGGGACAGGGACCCCACTGAAGCTTTCTTT.

This clonotype was counted ten times or more. CDR3 sequence: CASGFGLAGGQETQYF. In DNA, the CDR3 is TGTGCTAGTGGTTTCGGACTAGCGGGAGGCCAAGAGACCCAGTACTTC. The J gene is TRBJ2-5, the V gene TRBV12-5; 14 bases align to TRBD2. This CDR3 has 16 amino acids. Germline-derived CDR1 and CDR2 are LGHNT and FRNRAP. J was trimmed by 1 base and V by 3 bases; bases with no gene match: 1. The full variable domain, with the rest looked up from reference TRBV12-5 and TRBJ2-5, is DARVTQTPRHKVTEMGQEVTMRCQPILGHNTVFWYRQTMMQGLELLAYFRNRAPLDDSGMPKDRFSAEMPDATLATLKIQPSEPRDSAVYFCASGFGLAGGQETQYFGPGTRLLVL.

This clonotype was picked up a small number of times. V is TRBV7-3 and J is TRBJ2-1, with 9 bases aligning to TRBD1. Looked up from germline, CDR1 is SGHTA and CDR2 is FQGTGA. This CDR3 region has 17 residues. Losses at the gene ends were 1 base for V and 2 bases for J; bases not matched to a gene: 6. For the CDR3, the DNA is TGTGCCAGCAGCTTAAATCCGGGACAGGGTCCCTACAATGAGCAGTTCTTC. Protein product: CASSLNPGQGPYNEQFF.

This clonotype was seen repeatedly, ten times or more. The chain is built from TRBV6-5 and TRBJ1-5; D unclear. CDR3 length equals 16 residues. The V end was cut by 5 bases, the J end by 1 base, with 15 bases between. Germline assignment: CDR1 MNHEY and CDR2 SVGAGI. CDR3 residues: CASSEHYTESNQPQHF. In DNA form, the CDR3 reads TGTGCCAGCAGTGAACACTATACAGAAAGCAATCAGCCCCAGCATTTT.

This clonotype was counted at least ten times. The chain links TRBV27 to TRBJ1-1; D remains unclear. Germline lookup yields CDR1 MNHEY and CDR2 SMNVEV (reference sequence). There are 13 residues in the CDR3. The V and J ends lost 3 bases and 2 bases respectively, with 7 bases between them. The DNA of the CDR3 is TGTGCCAGCAGTTTCCTTTCTAACACTGAAGCTTTCTTT. This codes for CASSFLSNTEAFF.

The chain links TRBV6-2 or TRBV6-3 to TRBJ2-1, with 12 bases fitting TRBD2. V was pared by 2 bases and J by 7 bases, with 6 bases of the junction left unmatched. Germline assignment: CDR1 MNHEY and CDR2 SVGEGT. This CDR3 is built from 16 residues. CDR3 in amino acids: CASSYASGLAGNEQFF. CDR3 DNA: TGTGCCAGCAGTTACGCCTCCGGACTAGCGGGAAATGAGCAGTTCTTC.

CDR3: CASSLQENSNQPQHF. The CDR3 DNA is TGTGCCAGCAGCTTACAGGAAAATAGCAATCAGCCCCAGCATTTT. The V gene is TRBV7-6, the J gene TRBJ1-5; D not resolved. CDR3 length: 15 residues. Germline assignment: CDR1 SGHVS and CDR2 FNYEAQ. The V gene lost 2 bases and the J gene lost 0 bases, with 8 bases spanning the gap.

Only a few counts were recorded for this clonotype. This chain links TRBV29-1 with TRBJ2-7, with 9 nucleotides matching TRBD1. With 3 bases clipped from V and 2 bases from J, the junction kept 5 bases outside the gene matches. Germline CDR1 SQVTM, CDR2 ANQGSEA. The CDR3 totals 14 residues. The CDR3 is CSVDSGTGTYEQYF. CDR3 sequence (DNA): TGCAGCGTTGATTCCGGGACAGGGACCTACGAGCAGTACTTC.

This clonotype showed up many times. The chain combines TRBV28 with TRBJ2-5, with D tentatively TRBD1 (6 bases). The CDR3 is 14 amino acids. CDR1 is MDHEN, CDR2 SYDVKM, per germline. V was cut by 8 bases and J by 4 bases, with 17 bases left in between. The CDR3 sequence is CASLHLTGGETQYF. The CDR3 DNA sequence: TGTGCCAGCCTGCACCTGACAGGAGGAGAGACCCAGTACTTC.

Notes on this clonotype: The junction does not match germline at one end; this may be a read error. The CDR3 protein is CTSSESPGDTQYF. The CDR3 bases are TGTACCAGCAGTGAATCCCCCGGAGATACGCAGTATTTT. The chain carries TRBV2 and TRBJ2-3, with D unclear. CDR1 is SNHLY, CDR2 FYNNEI, per germline. The CDR3 totals 13 residues.

Comment on this clonotype: The final CDR3 position lacks the conserved phenylalanine or tryptophan, pointing to a likely read error. The J gene is TRBJ2-7, the V gene TRBV7-9; D remains ambiguous. The CDR3 is 13 residues long. The germline V gene encodes CDR1 SEHNR and CDR2 FQNEAQ (reference sequence). Trimming pared 7 bases from V and 5 bases from J, leaving 15 bases between. The CDR3 sequence: CASTPINRDEQYL. The CDR3, as DNA: TGTGCCAGCACCCCAATAAATCGGGACGAGCAGTACCTC.

This clonotype was seen at least ten times. This chain links TRBV6-5 with TRBJ2-7, with a weak D call TRBD2 (6 bases). Germline lookup yields CDR1 MNHEY and CDR2 SVGAGI. The CDR3 contains 13 residues. Trimming cost V 5 bases and J 4 bases, with 12 bases left between them. For the CDR3, the DNA is TGTGCCAGCAGTACTTCAGGGAGGTACGAGCAGTACTTC. Translation: CASSTSGRYEQYF.

This clonotype appeared a few times. The chain recombines TRBV6-2 or TRBV6-3 with TRBJ2-1; D is undetermined. This CDR3 comprises 13 residues. Trimming cost V 4 bases and J 2 bases, with 6 bases left between them. CDR1 and CDR2 from the germline V gene are MNHEY and SVGEGT. For the CDR3, the DNA is TGTGCCAGCAGTTCTGCCACCTACAATGAGCAGTTCTTC. Residues: CASSSATYNEQFF.

This clonotype was seen ten or more times. V gene TRBV29-1 combines with J gene TRBJ2-7, with a weak D call TRBD1 (5 bases). Germline assignment: CDR1 SQVTM and CDR2 ANQGSEA. The CDR3 covers 18 residues. The V end lost 3 bases, the J end lost 4 bases, and 28 bases lay between the germline ends. In nucleotides, the CDR3 is TGCAGCGTTGAGTTCGGCAGGGAACTCCACTCTGCCGCATACGAGCAGTACTTC. Protein sequence: CSVEFGRELHSAAYEQYF.

This chain links TRBV19 with TRBJ2-7, with 9 positions matching TRBD2. This CDR3 spans 14 amino acids. Germline V CDR1 and CDR2: LNHDA, SQIVND (reference sequence). Trimming cost V 5 bases and J 5 bases; bases outside gene matches: 7. CDR3 nucleotides: TGTGCCAGTAGTTTTACTAGCGGGTTAAACGAGCAGTACTTC. Amino acid sequence: CASSFTSGLNEQYF.

At least ten counts were recorded for this clonotype. The chain couples TRBV20-1 to TRBJ2-2, with D unresolved. The CDR3 sequence is 13 residues long. The V gene lost 0 bases and the J gene lost 5 bases, with 7 bases spanning the gap. CDR1 DFQATT and CDR2 SNEGSKA come from the germline V gene (reference sequence). The DNA for the CDR3 is TGCAGTGCTAGAGACCACAAGACCGGGGAGCTGTTTTTT. Protein product: CSARDHKTGELFF.

In this sample, this clonotype turned up many times. The chain links TRBV29-1 to TRBJ2-5; the match to TRBD2 covers 9 bases. The trim removed 5 bases at V and 5 bases at J, leaving 9 bases unmatched. The CDR3 covers 14 residues. The germline gives CDR1 SQVTM, CDR2 ANQGSEA. The CDR3: CSVLSSGIYETQYF. The CDR3 nucleotides are TGCAGCGTTCTCTCTAGCGGGATCTACGAGACCCAGTACTTC.

To note about this clonotype: One end of the junction is discordant with germline, which a read error may explain. The J gene is TRBJ2-2, the V gene TRBV5-1, with 7 bases lining up with TRBD1. The CDR3 spans 15 residues. CDR1 and CDR2 from the germline V gene are SGHRS and YFSETQ. Here the CDR3 DNA reads TGCGCCAGCAGCTTGTCAGGGGGTAGGACCGGGGAGCCGTTTTTT. Its protein is CASSLSGGRTGEPFF.

This clonotype was recorded a few times. This chain connects TRBV4-1 to TRBJ2-5, with D possibly TRBD2 on 6 matching bases. The V and J ends lost 1 base and 5 bases respectively, with 8 bases between them. The CDR3 contains 13 residues. CDR1 is MGHRA, CDR2 YSYEKL, per germline. In nucleotides, the CDR3 is TGCGCCAGCAGCCAAGTCGGGAGTGAGACCCAGTACTTC. Translated, it gives CASSQVGSETQYF.

This chain uses TRBV12-3 or TRBV12-4 with TRBJ2-1; the D is unclear. The CDR3 is made up of 13 amino acids. V was trimmed by 2 bases and J by 6 bases, leaving 8 bases between them. The CDR3 is CASSLTRSNEQFF. The CDR3 nucleotides are TGTGCCAGCAGTTTAACCAGGAGCAATGAGCAGTTCTTC.

This clonotype was detected a few times. The rearrangement uses TRBV7-8 and TRBJ2-7, with 8 nucleotides matching TRBD2. The CDR3 has 13 residues. Unmatched junction bases numbered 7, after V lost 8 bases and J lost 4 bases. The germline V gene encodes CDR1 SGHVS and CDR2 FQNEAQ. CDR3: CASRGLDFYEQYF. The CDR3 DNA reads as TGTGCCAGCCGGGGACTAGACTTTTACGAGCAGTACTTC.

Of note for this clonotype: A read error is possible here, since a much larger clone lies one base away. The chain couples TRBV30 to TRBJ2-7; 12 bases are a match to TRBD2. The CDR3 runs to 16 residues. Germline-derived CDR1 and CDR2 are GTSNPN and SVGIG (reference sequence). The CDR3 coding sequence is TGTGCCTCGAGTGTAGTAGGACTAGCGGGACTTGGAGAGCAGTACTTC. Its translation: CASSVVGLAGLGEQYF.

Comment on this clonotype: A read error may be the cause here, since a much bigger clone is one base away. A read error is likely, as this CDR3 ends without the conserved phenylalanine or tryptophan. The chain employs TRBV3-1 and TRBJ2-1; D remains unclear. Germline V gene data show CDR1 as LGHDT and CDR2 as YNNKEL (reference sequence). This CDR3 is built from 13 residues. V was trimmed by 1 base and J by 8 bases, leaving 9 bases between them. CDR3 nucleotides: TGTGCCAGCAGCCAAGCTCTCGGGTATGAGCAGTTCTCC. Translated: CASSQALGYEQFS.

In this sample, this clonotype turned up once. A clone one base away is much larger, so this may be a read error. The chain recombines TRBV30 with TRBJ2-7; D unclear. The CDR3 is 12 amino acids. CDR1 GTSNPN and CDR2 SVGIG come from the germline V gene (reference sequence). In nucleotides, the CDR3 is TGTGCCTGGAGTACAGACACCTACGGGCAGTACTTC. This codes for CAWSTDTYGQYF.

Note on this clonotype: It may be a read error: a sequence one base away is much more abundant. The chain recombines TRBV5-4 with TRBJ2-5, with a possible D match to TRBD2 (6 bases). Germline loops: CDR1 SGHNT, CDR2 YYREEE (reference sequence). Deletions cut 0 bases from V and 2 bases from J, with 14 bases between. CDR3 length equals 16 residues. The CDR3 DNA reads TGTGCCAGCAGCTTGGACGCGGAGGGGCTTCAAGAGACCCAGTACTTC. Translating gives CASSLDAEGLQETQYF.

J is TRBJ1-2 and V is TRBV27; perhaps TRBD1 as D (5 bases). Germline CDR1 is MNHEY and CDR2 is SMNVEV (reference sequence). The length of the CDR3 is 14 residues. Trimming pared 5 bases from V and 0 bases from J, leaving 10 bases between. DNA for the CDR3: TGTGCCAGCAGTGGGACTTTAACTAACTATGGCTACACCTTC. This gives the protein CASSGTLTNYGYTF.

The J gene is TRBJ1-2, the V gene TRBV30; TRBD1 aligns across 7 bases. The V gene end was trimmed by 6 bases and the J gene end by 7 bases; junction bases not matched to a gene: 14. The CDR3 consists of 14 residues. Germline assignment: CDR1 GTSNPN and CDR2 SVGIG (reference sequence). CDR3: CACPEGAGLSGYTF. The DNA of the CDR3 is TGTGCCTGCCCAGAGGGGGCCGGTCTGTCTGGCTACACCTTC.

In the case of this clonotype: A much larger clone lies one base from this, so it may be a read error. The chain employs TRBV7-9 and TRBJ2-2; unclear D gene. From germline, CDR1 is SEHNR and CDR2 FQNEAQ (reference sequence). V was clipped by 4 bases and J by 7 bases, with 19 bases between them. CDR3 size: 16 residues. The CDR3 DNA reads as TGTGCCAGCAGCTCCGCGGACCACAAAGGCAGCGGGGAGCTGTTTTTT. As protein: CASSSADHKGSGELFF.